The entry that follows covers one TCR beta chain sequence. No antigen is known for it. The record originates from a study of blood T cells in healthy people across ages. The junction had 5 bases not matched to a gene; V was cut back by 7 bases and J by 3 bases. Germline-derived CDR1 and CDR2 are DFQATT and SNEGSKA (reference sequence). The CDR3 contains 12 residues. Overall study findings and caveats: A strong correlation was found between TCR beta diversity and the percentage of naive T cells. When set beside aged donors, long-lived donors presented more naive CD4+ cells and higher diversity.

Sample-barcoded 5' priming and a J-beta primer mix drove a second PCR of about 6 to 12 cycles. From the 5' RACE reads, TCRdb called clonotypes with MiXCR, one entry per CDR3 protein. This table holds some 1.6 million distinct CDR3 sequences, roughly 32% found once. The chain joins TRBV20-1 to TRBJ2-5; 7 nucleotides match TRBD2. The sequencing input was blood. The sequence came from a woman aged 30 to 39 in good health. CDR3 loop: CSGHAGEETQYF. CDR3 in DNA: TGCAGTGGTCACGCGGGGGAAGAGACCCAGTACTTC.